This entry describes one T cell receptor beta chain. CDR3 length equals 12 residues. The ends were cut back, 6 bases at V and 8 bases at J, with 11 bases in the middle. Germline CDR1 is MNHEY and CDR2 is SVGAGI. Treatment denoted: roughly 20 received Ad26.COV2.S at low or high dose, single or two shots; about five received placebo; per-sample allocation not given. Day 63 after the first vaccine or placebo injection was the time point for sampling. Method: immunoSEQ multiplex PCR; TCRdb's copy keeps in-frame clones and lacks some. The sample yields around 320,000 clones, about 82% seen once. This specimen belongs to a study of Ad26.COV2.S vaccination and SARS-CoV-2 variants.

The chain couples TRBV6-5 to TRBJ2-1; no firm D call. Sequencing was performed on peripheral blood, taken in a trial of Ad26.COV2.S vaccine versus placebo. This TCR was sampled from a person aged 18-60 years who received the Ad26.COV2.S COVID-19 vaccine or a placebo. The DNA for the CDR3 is TGTGCCAGCAGCCAGAAGAAGGATGAGCAGTTCTTC. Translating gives CASSQKKDEQFF.